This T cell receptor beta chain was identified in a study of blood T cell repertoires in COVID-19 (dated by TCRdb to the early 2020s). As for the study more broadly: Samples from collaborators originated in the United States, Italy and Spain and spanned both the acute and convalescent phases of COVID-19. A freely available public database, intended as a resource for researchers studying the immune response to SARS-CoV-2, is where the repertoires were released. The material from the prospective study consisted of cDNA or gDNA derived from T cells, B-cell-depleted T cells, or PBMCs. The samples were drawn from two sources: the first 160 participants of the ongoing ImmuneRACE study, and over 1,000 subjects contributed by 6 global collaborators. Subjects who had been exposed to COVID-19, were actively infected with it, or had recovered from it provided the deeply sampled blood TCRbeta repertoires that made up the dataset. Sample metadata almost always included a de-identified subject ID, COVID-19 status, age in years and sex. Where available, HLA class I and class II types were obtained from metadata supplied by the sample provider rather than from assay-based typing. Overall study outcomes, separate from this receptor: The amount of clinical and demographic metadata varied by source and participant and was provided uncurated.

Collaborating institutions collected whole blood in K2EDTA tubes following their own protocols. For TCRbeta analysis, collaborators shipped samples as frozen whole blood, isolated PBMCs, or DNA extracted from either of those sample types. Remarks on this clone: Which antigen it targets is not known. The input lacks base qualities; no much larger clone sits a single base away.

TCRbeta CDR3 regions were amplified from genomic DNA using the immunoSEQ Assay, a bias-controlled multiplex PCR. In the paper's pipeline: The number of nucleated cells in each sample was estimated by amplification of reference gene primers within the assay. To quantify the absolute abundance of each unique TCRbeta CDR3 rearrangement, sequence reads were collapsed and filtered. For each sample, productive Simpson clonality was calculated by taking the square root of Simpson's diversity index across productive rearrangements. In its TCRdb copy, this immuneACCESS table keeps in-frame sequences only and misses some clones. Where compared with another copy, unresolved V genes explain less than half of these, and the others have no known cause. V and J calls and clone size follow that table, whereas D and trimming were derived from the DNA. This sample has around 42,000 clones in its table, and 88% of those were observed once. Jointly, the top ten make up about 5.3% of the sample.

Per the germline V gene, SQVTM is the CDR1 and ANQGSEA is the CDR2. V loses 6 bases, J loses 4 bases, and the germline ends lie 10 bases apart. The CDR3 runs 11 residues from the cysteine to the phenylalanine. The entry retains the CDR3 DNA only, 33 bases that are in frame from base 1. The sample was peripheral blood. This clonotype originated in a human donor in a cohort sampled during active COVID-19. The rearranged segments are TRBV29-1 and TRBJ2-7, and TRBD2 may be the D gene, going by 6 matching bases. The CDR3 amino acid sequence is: CSVTREYEQYF. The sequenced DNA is TGCAGCGTGACTAGGGAGTACGAGCAGTACTTC.